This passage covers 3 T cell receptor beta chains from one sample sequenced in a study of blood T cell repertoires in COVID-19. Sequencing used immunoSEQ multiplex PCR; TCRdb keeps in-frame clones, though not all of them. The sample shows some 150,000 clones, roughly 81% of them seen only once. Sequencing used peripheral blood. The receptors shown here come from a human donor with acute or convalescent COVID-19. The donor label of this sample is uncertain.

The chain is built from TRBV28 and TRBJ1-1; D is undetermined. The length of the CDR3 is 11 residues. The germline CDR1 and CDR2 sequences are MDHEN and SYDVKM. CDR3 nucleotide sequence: TGTACCACAGTGATGAACACTGAAGCTTTCTTT. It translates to CTTVMNTEAFF.

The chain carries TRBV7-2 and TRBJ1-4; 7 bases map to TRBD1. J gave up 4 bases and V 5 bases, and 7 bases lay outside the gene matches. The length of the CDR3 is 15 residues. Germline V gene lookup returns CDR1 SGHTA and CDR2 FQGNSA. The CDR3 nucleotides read TGTGCCAGCAGCAGGCGGTCAGGGGGTAATGAAAAACTGTTTTTT. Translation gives CASSRRSGGNEKLFF.

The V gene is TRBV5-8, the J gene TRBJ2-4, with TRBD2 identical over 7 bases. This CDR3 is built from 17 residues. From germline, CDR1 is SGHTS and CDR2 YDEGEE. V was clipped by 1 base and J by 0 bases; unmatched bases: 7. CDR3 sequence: CASSLSLADIAKNIQYF. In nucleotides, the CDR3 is TGTGCCAGCAGCTTGAGTCTAGCGGATATAGCCAAAAACATTCAGTACTTC.